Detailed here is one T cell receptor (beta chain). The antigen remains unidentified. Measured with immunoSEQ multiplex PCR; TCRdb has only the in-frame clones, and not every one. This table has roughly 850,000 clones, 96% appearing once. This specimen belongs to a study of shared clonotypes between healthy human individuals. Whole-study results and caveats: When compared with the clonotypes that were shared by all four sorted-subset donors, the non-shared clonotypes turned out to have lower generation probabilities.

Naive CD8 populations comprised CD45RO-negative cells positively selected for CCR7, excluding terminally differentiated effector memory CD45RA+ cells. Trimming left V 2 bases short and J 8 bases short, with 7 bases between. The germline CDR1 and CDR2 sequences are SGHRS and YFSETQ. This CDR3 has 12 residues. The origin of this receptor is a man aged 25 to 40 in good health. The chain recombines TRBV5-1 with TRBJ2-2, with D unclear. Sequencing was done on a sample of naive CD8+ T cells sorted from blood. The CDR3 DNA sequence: TGCGCCAGCAGCTTAGAGTTTGGGGAGCTGTTTTTT. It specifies CASSLEFGELFF.